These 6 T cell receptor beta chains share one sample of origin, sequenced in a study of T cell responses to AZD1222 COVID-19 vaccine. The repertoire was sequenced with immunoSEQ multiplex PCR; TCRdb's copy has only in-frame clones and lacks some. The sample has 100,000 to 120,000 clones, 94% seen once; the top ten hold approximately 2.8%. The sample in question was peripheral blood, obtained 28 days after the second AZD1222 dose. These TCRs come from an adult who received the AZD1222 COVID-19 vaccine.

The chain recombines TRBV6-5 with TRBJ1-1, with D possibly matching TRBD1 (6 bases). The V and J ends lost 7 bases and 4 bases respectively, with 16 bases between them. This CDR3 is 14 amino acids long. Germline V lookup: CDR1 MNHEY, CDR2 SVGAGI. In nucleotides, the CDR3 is TGTGCCAGCAACCTCAGGGGTGGGTCCACTGAAGCTTTCTTT. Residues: CASNLRGGSTEAFF.

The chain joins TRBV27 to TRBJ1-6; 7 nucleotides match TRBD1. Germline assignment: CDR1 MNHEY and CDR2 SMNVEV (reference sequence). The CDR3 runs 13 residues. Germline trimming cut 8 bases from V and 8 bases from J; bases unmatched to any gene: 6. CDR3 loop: CASSGGYHSPLHF. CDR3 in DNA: TGTGCCAGCTCAGGGGGATACCATTCACCCCTCCACTTT.

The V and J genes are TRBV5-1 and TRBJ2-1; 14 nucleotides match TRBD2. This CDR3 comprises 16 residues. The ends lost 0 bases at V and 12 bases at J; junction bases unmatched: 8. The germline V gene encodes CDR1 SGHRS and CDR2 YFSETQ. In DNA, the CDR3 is TGCGCCAGCAGCTTGGGGACTAGCGGGAGGTCCCCTGGGCAGTTCTTC. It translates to CASSLGTSGRSPGQFF.

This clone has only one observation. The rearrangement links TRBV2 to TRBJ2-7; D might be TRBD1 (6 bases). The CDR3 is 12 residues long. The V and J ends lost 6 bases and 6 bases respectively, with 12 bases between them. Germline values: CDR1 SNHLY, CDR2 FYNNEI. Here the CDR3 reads CASRATGSEQYF. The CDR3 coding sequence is TGTGCCAGCAGGGCTACAGGGAGCGAGCAGTACTTC.

Here the CDR3 DNA reads TGTGCCAGCAGTTATCGGGGTCGGGGGGCTAACTATGGCTACACCTTC. Protein sequence: CASSYRGRGANYGYTF. The chain carries TRBV6-2 or TRBV6-3 and TRBJ1-2, with D tentatively TRBD1 (5 bases). Germline V gene data show CDR1 as MNHEY and CDR2 as SVGEGT. Trimming pared 3 bases from V and 0 bases from J, leaving 14 bases between. The CDR3 is made up of 16 amino acids.

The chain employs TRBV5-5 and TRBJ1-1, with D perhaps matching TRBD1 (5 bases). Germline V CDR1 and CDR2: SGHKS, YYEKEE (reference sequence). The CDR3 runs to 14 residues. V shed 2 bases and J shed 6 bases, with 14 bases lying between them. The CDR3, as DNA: TGTGCCAGCAGCTTCACAGGTGATGGGGCTGAAGCTTTCTTT. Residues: CASSFTGDGAEAFF.